The clone carrying this T cell receptor (beta chain) was counted only a few times. This sample is part of a study of CD8 T cells in ankylosing spondylitis. The V end lost 5 bases, the J end lost 7 bases, and 9 bases lay between the germline ends. The CDR3 extends over 11 amino acids. Each TCR beta library was made by quantitative 5'-RACE that incorporated molecular barcodes. A single record per CDR3 protein comes from TCRdb applying MiXCR to the 5' RACE reads. The sample yields hundreds of thousands of distinct CDR3 sequences, 20% to 25% seen once. The chain joins TRBV12-3 or TRBV12-4 to TRBJ2-7; D gene uncertain. The sequenced sample was blood, either unsorted or a sorted T cell fraction (not recorded which). This TCR was recovered from a male donor with ankylosing spondylitis or in good health (not recorded which). The CDR3 sequence is CASSKFREQYF. DNA of the CDR3: TGTGCCAGCAGTAAATTTCGGGAGCAGTACTTC.